Below are 29 T cell receptor beta chains sequenced from a single sample in a study of identical twins. TCRdb called the 5' RACE reads again in MiXCR, with one record for every CDR3 protein. Counted here are approximately 690,000 distinct CDR3 sequences, 6% to 6.5% occurring once; the ten biggest clones make up approximately 1.6%. Sequencing was carried out using naive T cells sorted from blood. Receptor source: a man in his late teens or twenties in good health.

This clonotype was counted only a few times. The rearrangement uses TRBV6-2 or TRBV6-3 and TRBJ2-7, with 10 bases that match TRBD2. V dropped 5 bases and J dropped 6; count of bases not matched to a gene: 10. This CDR3 contains 15 residues. Germline CDR1 MNHEY, CDR2 SVGEGT. CDR3 in DNA: TGTGCCAGCAGTCTCAAGCGGGAGGGCCTGTTCGAGCAGTACGTC. Translating gives CASSLKREGLFEQYV.

The rearrangement joins TRBV7-8 to TRBJ2-7; D ambiguous. Germline V CDR1 and CDR2: SGHVS, FQNEAQ. The CDR3 is 14 amino acids. With 1 base removed from V and 0 bases from J, the gap between germline ends came to 7 bases. CDR3 protein: CASSLGNGSYEQYV. Written as DNA, the CDR3 is TGTGCCAGCAGCTTAGGGAACGGCTCCTACGAGCAGTACGTC.

This clonotype was counted at least ten times. J is TRBJ2-5 and V is TRBV24-1, with 11 bases aligning to TRBD1. The J segment lost 6 bases and the V segment lost 4 bases, leaving 9 bases of the junction unmatched. Germline V gives CDR1 KGHDR, CDR2 SFDVKD. The CDR3 loop spans 16 amino acids. This CDR3 reads CATSEPPGQGGKTQYF. CDR3 nucleotide sequence: TGTGCCACCAGTGAGCCCCCGGGACAGGGGGGGAAGACCCAGTACTTC.

This clonotype was seen repeatedly, ten times or more. The chain joins TRBV20-1 to TRBJ2-1; 12 nucleotides align to TRBD2. The length of the CDR3 is 14 residues. Germline assignment: CDR1 DFQATT and CDR2 SNEGSKA (reference sequence). Losses at the gene ends were 3 bases for V and 7 bases for J; bases not matched to a gene: 4. The CDR3 region has the DNA TGCAGTGCTAGGCCCGGACTAGCGGGAAATGAGCAGTTCTTC. Translating it yields CSARPGLAGNEQFF.

The sample holds many counts of this clonotype. The chain combines TRBV5-1 with TRBJ2-5, with D perhaps TRBD1 or TRBD2 (5 bases each). With 0 bases removed from V and 4 bases from J, the gap between germline ends came to 10 bases. Germline V gene data show CDR1 as SGHRS and CDR2 as YFSETQ. CDR3 length: 14 amino acids. CDR3 in DNA: TGCGCCAGCAGCTTGGATTCAGGGAGAGAGACCCAGTACTTC. This translates into CASSLDSGRETQYF.

This clonotype was seen ten or more times. The chain links TRBV20-1 to TRBJ1-5; D uncertain. Trimming cost V 3 bases and J 5 bases, with 8 bases left between them. Germline V lookup: CDR1 DFQATT, CDR2 SNEGSKA (reference sequence). The CDR3 runs to 12 residues. CDR3 coding DNA: TGCAGTGCTAGTCAACAGTATCAGCCCCAGCATTTT. Its protein product is CSASQQYQPQHF.

This clonotype was recorded many times. The chain recombines TRBV20-1 with TRBJ2-7; D unresolved. The CDR3 sequence is 13 residues long. V was shortened by 1 base and J by 6 bases, with 13 bases between the two germline ends. Looked up from germline, CDR1 is DFQATT and CDR2 is SNEGSKA (reference sequence). The CDR3 DNA sequence: TGCAGTGCTAGAGTGGGCAGCATAGGCGAGCAGTACTTC. It yields the protein CSARVGSIGEQYF.

The V call is TRBV6-5, the J call TRBJ1-2, with D possibly matching TRBD1 (5 bases). The germline gives CDR1 MNHEY, CDR2 SVGAGI. The V end lost 0 bases, the J end lost 4 bases, and 18 bases lay between the germline ends. There are 17 residues in the CDR3. The CDR3 bases are TGTGCCAGCAGTTACTCGGGTCGAAGCGGGACGAGCTATGGCTACACCTTC. Protein product: CASSYSGRSGTSYGYTF.

The chain links TRBV12-3 or TRBV12-4 to TRBJ1-6; a possible D gene is TRBD1 (5 bases). Deletions cut 3 bases from V and 7 bases from J, with 13 bases between. The CDR3 is made up of 15 amino acids. The CDR3 spells CASSFGGSANSPLHF. In DNA form, the CDR3 reads TGTGCCAGCAGTTTTGGGGGGTCGGCGAATTCACCCCTCCACTTT.

The chain carries TRBV30 and TRBJ1-2, with 7 bases matching TRBD1. The CDR3 sequence is 13 residues long. V trimming: 5 bases; J trimming: 3 bases; junction bases outside the gene matches: 6. Germline CDR1 GTSNPN, CDR2 SVGIG (reference sequence). DNA of the CDR3: TGTGCCTGGTGGCAGGGGGGATACTATGGCTACACCTTC. Translated, it gives CAWWQGGYYGYTF.

This clonotype was seen repeatedly, ten times or more. The CDR3 nucleotides read TGCAGTGCTCCAGACGGACTTTCCAATGAGCAGTTCTTC. This codes for CSAPDGLSNEQFF. This rearrangement joins TRBV20-1 to TRBJ2-1; D perhaps matches TRBD2 (5 bases). Germline loops: CDR1 DFQATT, CDR2 SNEGSKA (reference sequence). The V gene lost 5 bases and the J gene lost 6 bases, with 14 bases spanning the gap. The CDR3 is 13 residues long.

This clonotype was observed a handful of times. The J gene is TRBJ2-1, the V gene TRBV12-5; 7 nucleotides agree with TRBD1. The CDR3 is 16 amino acids. The germline gives CDR1 LGHNT, CDR2 FRNRAP. V dropped 2 bases and J dropped 6; count of bases not matched to a gene: 10. The CDR3 DNA reads TGTGCTAGTGGTTTGCCCCGACAGGGCAGAATCAATGAGCAGTTCTTC. Its protein is CASGLPRQGRINEQFF.

The table lists this clonotype with many counts. The chain joins TRBV27 to TRBJ1-1; perhaps TRBD1 as D (5 bases). Looked up from germline, CDR1 is MNHEY and CDR2 is SMNVEV (reference sequence). Trimming cost V 4 bases and J 5 bases, with 14 bases left between them. The CDR3 length is 14 residues. The CDR3 nucleotides are TGTGCCAGCAGTTGGTCCCTGGGGGTAACTGAAGCTTTCTTT. The encoded protein is CASSWSLGVTEAFF.

The chain recombines TRBV3-1 with TRBJ2-5; D may be TRBD1 (6 bases). Trimming shortened V by 0 bases and J by 6 bases, and 14 bases separated the two germline ends. Germline values: CDR1 LGHDT, CDR2 YNNKEL (reference sequence). CDR3 length: 15 residues. CDR3 loop: CASSQDRGTRKTQYF. CDR3 coding DNA: TGTGCCAGCAGCCAAGACCGTGGGACAAGAAAGACCCAGTACTTC.

The sample holds many counts of this clonotype. This chain connects TRBV5-5 to TRBJ2-6; the match to TRBD1 covers 7 bases. This CDR3 spans 15 amino acids. The V gene's germline CDR1 is SGHKS and CDR2 YYEKEE (reference sequence). The V gene end was trimmed by 2 bases and the J gene end by 3 bases; junction bases not matched to a gene: 2. CDR3: CASSFDRVGANVLTF. The CDR3 bases are TGTGCCAGCAGCTTTGACAGGGTTGGGGCCAACGTCCTGACTTTC. The full variable domain, completed using reference TRBV5-5 and TRBJ2-6, is DAGVTQSPTHLIKTRGQQVTLRCSPISGHKSVSWYQQVLGQGPQFIFQYYEKEERGRGNFPDRFSARQFPNYSSELNVNALLLGDSALYLCASSFDRVGANVLTFGAGSRLTVL.

The CDR3 sequence: CSASKGEVTEAFF. The CDR3 DNA follows: TGCAGTGCTAGTAAGGGGGAGGTCACTGAAGCTTTCTTT. The chain employs TRBV20-1 and TRBJ1-1, with D possibly being TRBD1 (6 bases). Trimming removed 3 bases at V and 4 bases at J, with 12 bases between. Looked up from germline, CDR1 is DFQATT and CDR2 is SNEGSKA (reference sequence). This CDR3 comprises 13 residues.

The CDR3 spells CASSIPDRGMEETQYF. DNA of the CDR3: TGTGCCAGCAGCATACCGGACAGGGGGATGGAAGAGACCCAGTACTTC. The chain recombines TRBV7-8 with TRBJ2-5; 10 bases map to TRBD1. From germline, CDR1 is SGHVS and CDR2 FQNEAQ. CDR3 length equals 16 residues. V trimming: 5 bases; J trimming: 3 bases; junction bases outside the gene matches: 9. Filled out from reference TRBV7-8 and TRBJ2-5, the complete variable domain reads GAGVSQSPRYKVAKRGQDVALRCDPISGHVSLFWYQQALGQGPEFLTYFQNEAQLDKSGLPSDRFFAERPEGSVSTLKIQRTQQEDSAVYLCASSIPDRGMEETQYFGPGTRLLVL.

This clonotype was counted at least ten times. The chain carries TRBV12-3 or TRBV12-4 and TRBJ2-3; D gene unclear. The V gene lost 5 bases and the J gene lost 5 bases, with 8 bases spanning the gap. The CDR3 is 12 residues long. The CDR3 is CASSIDGDTQYF. The CDR3 nucleotides read TGTGCCAGCAGTATAGACGGAGATACGCAGTATTTT.

The chain has TRBV27 and TRBJ1-2; possible D gene TRBD1, 5 bases. Between the trimmed V and J ends, which lost 6 bases and 0 bases, there was a span of 11 bases. CDR1 is MNHEY and CDR2 is SMNVEV in the germline V gene (reference sequence). The CDR3 runs 14 residues. CDR3 DNA sequence: TGTGCCAGCAGGCCACAGGAAGCTAACTATGGCTACACCTTC. This encodes CASRPQEANYGYTF.

This clonotype was recorded at least ten times. V usage is TRBV5-1 and J usage is TRBJ2-5; 9 bases agree with TRBD2. Germline loops: CDR1 SGHRS, CDR2 YFSETQ. V was clipped by 0 bases and J by 2 bases; unmatched bases: 5. There are 16 residues in the CDR3. In DNA form, the CDR3 reads TGCGCCAGCAGCTTGGAAGGCGCGGGAGGGCAAGAGACCCAGTACTTC. It codes for CASSLEGAGGQETQYF.

This clonotype was counted ten times or more. The rearrangement uses TRBV7-2 and TRBJ2-1; TRBD1 matches at 9 bases. Germline V gene data show CDR1 as SGHTA and CDR2 as FQGNSA. CDR3 length: 15 residues. J gave up 6 bases and V 5 bases, and 8 bases lay outside the gene matches. This chain's CDR3 is CASSLLGQGSNEQFF. The CDR3 nucleotides read TGTGCCAGCAGCCTCCTTGGACAGGGGTCCAATGAGCAGTTCTTC.

As for this clonotype: A much larger clonotype is one base distant, so this may be a read error. The CDR3 end shows no conserved phenylalanine or tryptophan, and so a read error is likely. This chain uses TRBV20-1 with TRBJ2-3; 8 bases agree with TRBD2. J lost 5 bases, V lost 2 bases, and 3 bases had no gene match. CDR1 and CDR2 (germline): DFQATT, SNEGSKA (reference sequence). The CDR3 runs to 13 residues. The DNA for the CDR3 is TGCAGTGCTAGACTTAGCGGGGAAGATACGCAGTATCTT. Translating gives CSARLSGEDTQYL.

This clonotype was observed many times. The CDR3 sequence: CSVLLTGNTEAFF. In DNA, the CDR3 is TGCAGCGTCCTACTGACAGGGAACACTGAAGCTTTCTTT. The chain couples TRBV29-1 to TRBJ1-1; D possibly corresponds to TRBD1 (6 bases). Germline lookup yields CDR1 SQVTM and CDR2 ANQGSEA. V gave up 6 bases and J gave up 1 base, with 12 bases separating them. The CDR3 contains 13 residues.

This clonotype was counted between two and nine times. The chain combines TRBV24-1 with TRBJ2-2; tentatively, D is TRBD1 or TRBD2 (5 bases each). The germline CDR1 and CDR2 sequences are KGHDR and SFDVKD. With 7 bases removed from V and 3 bases from J, the gap between germline ends came to 14 bases. The CDR3 runs to 15 residues. CDR3: CATSPTRGDTGELFF. CDR3 bases: TGTGCCACCAGCCCTACTCGAGGGGACACCGGGGAGCTGTTTTTT.

The chain has TRBV24-1 and TRBJ2-2, with TRBD1 identical over 7 bases. Germline CDR1 reads KGHDR; CDR2 reads SFDVKD. This CDR3 spans 14 amino acids. Trimming took 5 bases from V and 3 from J; bases not matched to a gene: 2. The CDR3 nucleotides read TGTGCCACCAGTGGTACAGGGGACACCGGGGAGCTGTTTTTT. This translates into CATSGTGDTGELFF.

This clonotype was detected many times. The rearrangement links TRBV6-2 or TRBV6-3 to TRBJ1-1; the D gene is possibly TRBD1 (6 bases). Germline CDR1 reads MNHEY; CDR2 reads SVGEGT. The CDR3 loop spans 11 amino acids. V was clipped by 6 bases and J by 10 bases, with 12 bases between them. The CDR3 nucleotides are TGTGCCAGCAGCACCGGGACACGAGCTTTCTTT. The encoded protein is CASSTGTRAFF.

Many counts were recorded for this clonotype. The V call is TRBV6-1, the J call TRBJ1-1; D is ambiguous. The CDR3 sequence is 10 residues long. The V end lost 5 bases, the J end lost 4 bases, and 2 bases lay between the germline ends. Per germline, CDR1 MNHNS and CDR2 SASEGT. The CDR3 loop is CASSPTEAFF. The DNA for the CDR3 is TGTGCCAGCAGTCCCACTGAAGCTTTCTTT.

This clonotype was counted between two and nine times. This sequence joins TRBV13 and TRBJ1-1, with 8 bases aligning to TRBD1. The CDR3 is 14 residues long. The ends lost 3 bases at V and 6 bases at J; junction bases unmatched: 6. Germline V CDR1 and CDR2: PRHDT, FYEKMQ (reference sequence). CDR3 coding DNA: TGTGCCAGCAGCTTCGGACAGGGATGGGCTGAAGCTTTCTTT. Amino acids: CASSFGQGWAEAFF.

The DNA of the CDR3 is TGTGCCAGCTGTCGGCTAGCGGGGCCAGATACGCAGTATTTT. Protein product: CASCRLAGPDTQYF. This chain links TRBV2 with TRBJ2-3; 9 bases align to TRBD2. With 8 bases clipped from V and 4 bases from J, the junction kept 7 bases outside the gene matches. Germline CDR1 and CDR2: SNHLY and FYNNEI. This CDR3 has 14 residues. The variable domain in full, completed from reference TRBV2 and TRBJ2-3, reads EPEVTQTPSHQVTQMGQEVILRCVPISNHLYFYWYRQILGQKVEFLVSFYNNEISEKSEIFDDQFSVERPDGSNFTLKIRSTKLEDSAMYFCASCRLAGPDTQYFGPGTRLTVL.